This TCR beta chain comes out of a study of T cell clonotyping in hematopoietic cell transplantation. As for this clone: Relative to the germline gene, one junction end is altered; a read error may explain this.

Clones were sequenced by immunoSEQ multiplex PCR, and TCRdb holds only the in-frame ones, with some missing. The data show approximately 8,000 clones, just over 90% seen once. Per the germline V gene, CDR1 is SQVTM and CDR2 is ANQGSEA. The CDR3 has 13 amino acids. The TCR was taken from a female patient in her fifties or sixties who had an allogeneic stem cell transplant from an unrelated donor, so the T cells may come from the graft donor. Some clones in this sample may be carry-over from other donors' samples. This specimen consisted of PBMCs, obtained 180 days after allogeneic stem cell transplant. The rearrangement uses TRBV29-1 and TRBJ2-1; D is unclear. DNA for the CDR3: TGCCGCGTTGGCGGAAGCTCCTACAATGAGCAGTTCTTC. Its translation: CRVGGSSYNEQFF.